This passage covers 30 T cell receptor beta chains from one sample sequenced in a study of blood T cell repertoires in COVID-19. Profiled with immunoSEQ multiplex PCR; TCRdb holds only in-frame clones, not every one. The sample consists of 100,000 to 150,000 clones, less than 75% of them appearing once. The sequenced sample consisted of peripheral blood. These receptors were collected from a human donor with acute or convalescent COVID-19. The donor label of this sample is uncertain.

The chain uses TRBV29-1 and TRBJ1-2, with D perhaps TRBD1 (6 bases). V lost 0 bases to trimming and J lost 3 bases, with 20 bases between them. Germline V gene lookup returns CDR1 SQVTM and CDR2 ANQGSEA. CDR3 size: 17 residues. The CDR3 loop reads CSVEDGGALTGDYGYTF. CDR3 bases: TGCAGCGTTGAAGATGGGGGGGCCCTGACAGGAGACTATGGCTACACCTTC.

The chain uses TRBV5-1 and TRBJ1-2, with D perhaps matching TRBD1 (6 bases). V shed 4 bases and J shed 8 bases, with 15 bases lying between them. The CDR3 is made up of 13 amino acids. Germline V CDR1 and CDR2: SGHRS, YFSETQ. Written as DNA, the CDR3 is TGCGCCAGCAGCCCAGTGACAGGCGGCGGCTACACCTTC. It specifies CASSPVTGGGYTF.

This clone was seen only a few times. The rearrangement links TRBV29-1 to TRBJ2-3; 7 bases align to TRBD1. Germline CDR1 SQVTM, CDR2 ANQGSEA. This CDR3 region has 14 residues. V gave up 6 bases and J gave up 5 bases; unmatched junction bases: 11. DNA for the CDR3: TGCAGCGTCACAATAGGGACAGTCCAAGATACGCAGTATTTT. Its translation: CSVTIGTVQDTQYF.

This chain's CDR3 is CASSQVKGANYGYTF. DNA of the CDR3: TGTGCCAGCAGCCAAGTTAAGGGAGCTAACTATGGCTACACCTTC. The chain combines TRBV14 with TRBJ1-2, with D unclear. Trimming took 1 base from V and 0 from J, leaving 9 bases between them. Germline lookup yields CDR1 SGHDN and CDR2 FVKESK. The CDR3 is made up of 15 amino acids.

This clone was observed a handful of times. The chain carries TRBV6-4 and TRBJ2-3; 12 nucleotides line up with TRBD2. The CDR3 extends over 15 amino acids. Germline trimming cut 6 bases from V and 2 bases from J; bases unmatched to any gene: 3. Germline CDR1 reads MRHNA; CDR2 reads SNTAGT. The CDR3 DNA is TGTGCCAGCAGAGCTAGCGGGGGGGCCACAGATACGCAGTATTTT. It translates to CASRASGGATDTQYF.

This chain joins TRBV4-2 and TRBJ2-5, with D unclear. Germline assignment: CDR1 LGHNA and CDR2 YNFKEQ. CDR3 length: 15 residues. Trimming left V 0 bases short and J 5 bases short, with 13 bases between. CDR3 amino acids: CASSQDLYRWETQYF. CDR3 DNA: TGTGCCAGCAGCCAAGATCTATACAGATGGGAGACCCAGTACTTC.

The J gene is TRBJ1-6, the V gene TRBV27; 8 bases are shared with TRBD1. Germline trimming cut 7 bases from V and 0 bases from J; bases unmatched to any gene: 14. This CDR3 is built from 19 residues. Germline V CDR1 and CDR2: MNHEY, SMNVEV (reference sequence). CDR3 nucleotides: TGTGCCAGCACCCATGCCAGGACAGGGATCTTCTCCTATAATTCACCCCTCCACTTT. It encodes CASTHARTGIFSYNSPLHF.

The genes are TRBV2 and TRBJ2-5; tentatively, D is TRBD2 (5 bases). The CDR3 runs 13 residues. In germline, CDR1 is SNHLY, CDR2 FYNNEI. The germline V and J ends were trimmed by 7 bases and 4 bases, with 13 bases remaining between them. The CDR3 is CASMLGGGETQYF. The CDR3 DNA follows: TGTGCCAGCATGCTAGGAGGCGGAGAGACCCAGTACTTC.

This rearrangement joins TRBV25-1 to TRBJ2-2; D is perhaps TRBD2 (6 bases). The CDR3 has 13 residues. In germline, CDR1 is MGHDK, CDR2 SYGVNS. The V end lost 7 bases, the J end lost 6 bases, and 12 bases lay between the germline ends. The CDR3 sequence: CASNRGFAGELFF. The CDR3 coding sequence is TGTGCCAGCAATCGGGGGTTCGCCGGGGAGCTGTTTTTT. Full variable domain (missing parts from reference TRBV25-1 and TRBJ2-2): EADIYQTPRYLVIGTGKKITLECSQTMGHDKMYWYQQDPGMELHLIHYSYGVNSTEKGDLSSESTVSRIRTEHFPLTLESARPSHTSQYLCASNRGFAGELFFGEGSRLTVL.

V is TRBV11-2 and J is TRBJ2-7, with 10 nucleotides matching TRBD1. Trimming at V came to 6 bases and at J to 6 bases, leaving 8 bases not matched to a gene. The germline CDR1 and CDR2 sequences are SGHAT and FQNNGV. The CDR3 is 14 amino acids. The chain's CDR3 is CASSPGTGAPEQYF. CDR3 DNA: TGTGCCAGCAGTCCCGGGACAGGGGCTCCCGAGCAGTACTTC.

The chain carries TRBV3-1 (or the pseudogene TRBV3-2) and TRBJ1-6; a possible D gene is TRBD1 (5 bases). V was pared by 2 bases and J by 13 bases, with 12 bases between. Looked up from germline, CDR1 is LGHDT and CDR2 is YNNKEL (reference sequence). CDR3 size: 13 residues. CDR3 nucleotides: TGTGCCAGCAGCCAACAGGGATTCTCCCCCCTCCACTTT. Translated: CASSQQGFSPLHF.

Comments on this clone: This sample also contains other DNA sequences that code for the same CDR3. The V gene is TRBV3-1 (or the pseudogene TRBV3-2), the J gene TRBJ1-6, with D hard to call. Germline lookup yields CDR1 LGHDT and CDR2 YNNKEL (reference sequence). The CDR3 spans 14 residues. V lost 0 bases and J 7 bases, leaving 7 bases between the germline ends. CDR3 amino acids: CASSQETGNSPLHF. For the CDR3, the DNA is TGTGCCAGCAGCCAAGAAACGGGGAATTCACCCCTCCACTTT.

This clone has just a few counts. The rearrangement joins TRBV18 to TRBJ1-6; 7 bases fit TRBD1. V lost 6 bases and J lost 6; bases outside the gene matches: 2. Germline V gene sequence: CDR1 KGHSH, CDR2 LQKENI. This CDR3 is 13 amino acids long. The CDR3 DNA sequence: TGTGCCAGCTCCCGGGACAGTAATTCACCCCTCCACTTT. It encodes CASSRDSNSPLHF.

This clone has only one observation. The rearrangement links TRBV5-1 to TRBJ2-6; 10 bases align to TRBD2. V was clipped by 4 bases and J by 1 base; unmatched bases: 11. CDR1 is SGHRS, CDR2 YFSETQ, per germline. The CDR3 has 19 residues. The CDR3 DNA sequence: TGCGCCAGCAGCCGGGATGGAACTAGCGGGGCTTCTGGGGCCAACGTCCTGACTTTC. Its protein is CASSRDGTSGASGANVLTF.

The V and J genes are TRBV4-1 and TRBJ1-1; possibly TRBD1 for D (6 bases). Trimming took 4 bases from V and 0 from J, leaving 18 bases between them. The germline V gene encodes CDR1 MGHRA and CDR2 YSYEKL. The CDR3 length is 17 residues. CDR3: CASSPAGRGGLNTEAFF. The CDR3 region has the DNA TGCGCCAGCAGCCCCGCTGGGAGGGGGGGGTTGAACACTGAAGCTTTCTTT.

The CDR3 bases are TGTGCCAGCTCACCACGAGAGATCGCTGAAGCTTTCTTT. This translates into CASSPREIAEAFF. J is TRBJ1-1 and V is TRBV18; D uncertain. Trimming left V 1 base short and J 6 bases short, with 9 bases between. The CDR3 is 13 residues long. The germline V gene encodes CDR1 KGHSH and CDR2 LQKENI.

The rearrangement uses TRBV10-2 and TRBJ1-3; D is undetermined. Germline loops: CDR1 WSHSY, CDR2 SAAADI. The CDR3 totals 16 residues. Trimming left V 3 bases short and J 0 bases short, with 12 bases between. The CDR3 DNA follows: TGCGCCAGCAGTGACGGGGTTTCGAGCTCTGGAAACACCATATATTTT. Translated: CASSDGVSSSGNTIYF.

V gene TRBV6-5 combines with J gene TRBJ1-1; D uncertain. CDR1 and CDR2 from the germline V gene are MNHEY and SVGAGI. V lost 5 bases to trimming and J lost 0 bases, with 10 bases between them. The CDR3 runs to 14 residues. CDR3 loop: CASSRRQVNTEAFF. The CDR3 nucleotides read TGTGCCAGCAGTAGACGACAAGTGAACACTGAAGCTTTCTTT.

This clone was recorded once. The V call is TRBV5-1, the J call TRBJ2-1; TRBD1 might be the D (5 bases). CDR3 size: 13 residues. The V end was cut by 2 bases, the J end by 10 bases, with 13 bases between. The germline CDR1 and CDR2 sequences are SGHRS and YFSETQ. This CDR3 is CASSFPGSREQFF. CDR3 DNA sequence: TGCGCCAGCAGCTTCCCAGGGTCGAGGGAGCAGTTCTTC. The complete variable domain, with remaining parts taken from reference TRBV5-1 and TRBJ2-1, reads KAGVTQTPRYLIKTRGQQVTLSCSPISGHRSVSWYQQTPGQGLQFLFEYFSETQRNKGNFPGRFSGRQFSNSRSEMNVSTLELGDSALYLCASSFPGSREQFFGPGTRLTVL.

The chain is built from TRBV7-3 and TRBJ1-2; TRBD1 agrees at 11 bases. CDR3 size: 14 residues. Per germline, CDR1 SGHTA and CDR2 FQGTGA. V lost 2 bases to trimming and J lost 4 bases; unmatched junction nucleotides: 0. The DNA of the CDR3 is TGTGCCAGCAGCTTAGGGACAGGGGGCTATGGCTACACCTTC. Its translation is CASSLGTGGYGYTF.

The chain employs TRBV4-1 and TRBJ2-3, with 15 bases matching TRBD2. The V segment lost 0 bases and the J segment 4 bases; nucleotides outside the gene matches: 8. The CDR3 covers 19 residues. Germline V gene lookup returns CDR1 MGHRA and CDR2 YSYEKL. The CDR3 DNA sequence: TGCGCCAGCAGCCAAGACTCTTTCGGACTAGCGGGGGGGTCAGATACGCAGTATTTT. Protein sequence: CASSQDSFGLAGGSDTQYF.

The chain uses TRBV18 and TRBJ1-1; the match to TRBD1 covers 7 bases. V shed 3 bases, J shed 2 bases, and the junction held 12 bases outside the gene matches. CDR1 and CDR2 (germline): KGHSH, LQKENI. CDR3 length: 17 amino acids. The CDR3, as DNA: TGTGCCAGCTCACCTCTTCCGGGACAGACAAGTAACACTGAAGCTTTCTTT. Its protein is CASSPLPGQTSNTEAFF.

The chain has TRBV5-1 and TRBJ2-5, with a possible D match to TRBD2 (5 bases). V was shortened by 4 bases and J by 4 bases, with 17 bases between the two germline ends. This CDR3 is 15 amino acids long. The germline CDR1 and CDR2 sequences are SGHRS and YFSETQ. The CDR3 DNA reads TGCGCCAGCAGCCCCTTAAGCCAAGGGAGAGAGACCCAGTACTTC. This sequence encodes CASSPLSQGRETQYF. The whole variable domain, remainder taken from reference TRBV5-1 and TRBJ2-5, is KAGVTQTPRYLIKTRGQQVTLSCSPISGHRSVSWYQQTPGQGLQFLFEYFSETQRNKGNFPGRFSGRQFSNSRSEMNVSTLELGDSALYLCASSPLSQGRETQYFGPGTRLLVL.

The rearrangement uses TRBV11-3 and TRBJ2-2, with D possibly matching TRBD1 (6 bases). This CDR3 has 16 amino acids. V was clipped by 5 bases and J by 7 bases, with 20 bases between them. The germline CDR1 and CDR2 sequences are SGHNT and YENEEA. The CDR3 here is CASSPARGRVSGELFF. In DNA, the CDR3 is TGTGCCAGCAGCCCTGCCAGGGGTCGGGTGAGCGGGGAGCTGTTTTTT. The variable domain in full, completed from reference TRBV11-3 and TRBJ2-2, reads EAGVVQSPRYKIIEKKQPVAFWCNPISGHNTLYWYLQNLGQGPELLIRYENEEAVDDSQLPKDRFSAERLKGVDSTLKIQPAELGDSAVYLCASSPARGRVSGELFFGEGSRLTVL.

The J gene is TRBJ1-2, the V gene TRBV24-1, with a tentative D call TRBD1 (5 bases). V lost 3 bases to trimming and J lost 5 bases, with 9 bases between them. The CDR3 consists of 13 residues. Germline CDR1 is KGHDR and CDR2 is SFDVKD. The CDR3 loop is CATSDTRQYGYTF. CDR3 coding DNA: TGTGCCACCAGTGATACTCGACAGTATGGCTACACCTTC.

The rearrangement joins TRBV27 to TRBJ2-7; TRBD1 matches 10 bases. V was pared by 6 bases and J by 6 bases, with 8 bases of the junction left unmatched. Germline assignment: CDR1 MNHEY and CDR2 SMNVEV (reference sequence). This CDR3 is built from 14 residues. The DNA of the CDR3 is TGTGCCAGCAGCCCCGGGACAGGGGCAACCGAGCAGTACTTC. Its protein is CASSPGTGATEQYF.

This clone was detected only a few times. The rearrangement joins TRBV28 to TRBJ1-2, with a possible D match to TRBD1 (5 bases). CDR3 length equals 14 residues. V gave up 0 bases and J gave up 6 bases, with 11 bases separating them. CDR1 MDHEN and CDR2 SYDVKM come from the germline V gene. CDR3: CASSLWGGGDGYTF. The DNA of the CDR3 is TGTGCCAGCAGTTTATGGGGGGGAGGGGATGGCTACACCTTC.

This clone was found a few times. The chain links TRBV5-1 to TRBJ2-4; 9 nucleotides agree with TRBD1. Losses at the gene ends were 4 bases for V and 0 bases for J; bases not matched to a gene: 11. This CDR3 comprises 18 residues. Per the germline V gene, CDR1 is SGHRS and CDR2 is YFSETQ. This chain's CDR3 is CASSTGQGGQTAKNIQYF. CDR3 coding DNA: TGCGCCAGCAGCACGGGACAGGGAGGACAAACAGCCAAAAACATTCAGTACTTC.

V usage is TRBV6-1 and J usage is TRBJ2-7; possibly TRBD2 for D (6 bases). Trimming pared 1 base from V and 7 bases from J, leaving 20 bases between. The CDR3 runs to 16 residues. Germline CDR1 is MNHNS and CDR2 is SASEGT. CDR3 residues: CASSEVAGTVGGEQYV. The CDR3 nucleotides read TGTGCCAGCAGTGAAGTGGCTGGGACGGTGGGGGGAGAGCAGTACGTC.

The gene calls are TRBV6-5 and TRBJ1-5; no firm D call. The CDR3 loop spans 13 amino acids. Looked up from germline, CDR1 is MNHEY and CDR2 is SVGAGI. The germline V and J ends were trimmed by 4 bases and 5 bases, with 9 bases remaining between them. Written as DNA, the CDR3 is TGTGCCAGCAGTTCTCGGACTGATCAGCCCCAGCATTTT. It specifies CASSSRTDQPQHF.